The entry below gives a single TCR beta chain sequence along with its context. Its specificity is not known. Between about 2 and 4.92 ug genomic DNA went in, equal for pairs. Data came from immunoSEQ multiplex PCR; TCRdb stores just in-frame clones and leaves some out. The sample contains around 1,200 clones, 86% of which appear only once. The source of the sample is a study of T cells in lung cancer brain metastases. Study-wide context: Median interval between primary and brain metastasis samples was 300 to 450 days.

Whole-study findings and limits: Most clones were lesion-specific, with limited overlap between paired lesions (Morisita approximately 0.24).

The sample consisted of tumor tissue from a brain metastasis. The receptor comes from a woman aged 55-70 years with non-small cell lung cancer that had spread to the brain.

DNA of the CDR3: TGTGCCAGCAGCGTAGGAGACACTGAAGCTTTCTTT. Its protein product is CASSVGDTEAFF. The chain couples TRBV9 to TRBJ1-1; D not certain. The CDR3 length is 12 residues. Germline lookup yields CDR1 SGDLS and CDR2 YYNGEE. The V end was cut by 0 bases, the J end by 3 bases, with 3 bases between. The whole variable domain, filled in from reference TRBV9 and TRBJ1-1, reads DSGVTQTPKHLITATGQRVTLRCSPRSGDLSVYWYQQSLDQGLQFLIQYYNGEERAKGNILERFSAQQFPDLHSELNLSSLELGDSALYFCASSVGDTEAFFGQGTRLTVV.